The clone carrying this T cell receptor beta chain was seen once. Its antigen is not identified. Trimming took 0 bases from V and 4 from J; bases not matched to a gene: 8. This CDR3 has 16 residues. Germline values: CDR1 SGDLS, CDR2 YYNGEE. The data stem from a study of T cell responses to AZD1222 COVID-19 vaccine. Repertoires were generated with immunoSEQ multiplex PCR, while TCRdb's copy carries only in-frame clones and drops some. Of around 120,000 clones listed, roughly 90% are singletons. Notes on the study in general: Vaccine-related CD4 TCRs covered spike, predominating at 160-218 and 743-854. Females made up more of the donors, who were largely white British, and clonal diversity may have come out too low. Reportedly, close to half of spike-specific TCRs are directed against unmutated variant regions. Repertoire sampling was restricted to post-peak T cell response timepoints.

This TCR derives from an adult in good health. The source was peripheral blood, collected on day 0 of MenACWY control vaccination. The chain uses TRBV9 and TRBJ2-5; 8 bases match TRBD2. The CDR3 sequence is CASSVDGSGIGETQYF. DNA of the CDR3: TGTGCCAGCAGCGTAGATGGTAGCGGGATCGGAGAGACCCAGTACTTC.